The 12 T cell receptor beta chains reported below all come from one sample, sequenced in a study of molecular identifiers for immune sequencing clone quantification. TCRdb recomputed calls from the PCR reads with MiXCR, one row per CDR3 protein. The sample lists about 510,000 distinct CDR3 sequences, around 25% occurring once. Sample: naive CD8+ T cells from blood, with Jurkat cell RNA spiked in. Specified subset: FACS-sorted CD8+CD4-CCR7+CD45RA+ naive T cells. The receptor set was obtained from a human donor in good health. Some libraries in this study had Jurkat cell RNA spiked in.

Many counts were recorded for this clonotype. The CDR3 nucleotides are TGTGCCACCGAGTCGAGCGGGTCTGAGACCCAGTACTTC. Translation: CATESSGSETQYF. The chain combines TRBV6-2 or TRBV6-3 with TRBJ2-5; TRBD2 might be the D (6 bases). Germline V gene data show CDR1 as MNHEY and CDR2 as SVGEGT. This CDR3 has 13 residues. Trimming removed 10 bases at V and 5 bases at J, with 17 bases between.

This clonotype occurred a few times. A read error is likely, as this CDR3 ends without the conserved phenylalanine or tryptophan. The chain recombines TRBV30 with TRBJ2-7; D is ambiguous. The length of the CDR3 is 13 residues. Trimming stripped 0 bases from V and 5 bases from J, with 11 bases between. Germline-derived CDR1 and CDR2 are GTSNPN and SVGIG (reference sequence). This CDR3 is CAWSVLKGHEQYL. In nucleotides, the CDR3 is TGTGCCTGGAGTGTACTGAAAGGGCACGAGCAGTACCTC.

This clonotype was detected many times. The chain uses TRBV7-9 and TRBJ2-3; the D gene is possibly TRBD2 (6 bases). Germline-derived CDR1 and CDR2 are SEHNR and FQNEAQ (reference sequence). V dropped 5 bases and J dropped 5 bases, with 17 bases sitting between them. The CDR3 length is 15 residues. The CDR3: CASSHGERELDTQYF. The CDR3 nucleotides are TGTGCCAGCAGCCATGGCGAACGGGAGTTAGATACGCAGTATTTT.

Worth noting for this clonotype: Since a much larger clone is just one base distant, this may be a read error. V usage is TRBV2 and J usage is TRBJ1-4; 11 nucleotides align to TRBD1. Trimming cost V 5 bases and J 11 bases; bases outside gene matches: 7. The CDR3 has 14 amino acids. CDR1 and CDR2 (germline): SNHLY, FYNNEI. The CDR3 DNA reads as TGTGCCAGCAGTCCGGGACAGGGGGAAGATAAACTGTTTTTT. It encodes CASSPGQGEDKLFF.

This clonotype was detected a few times. The rearrangement uses TRBV4-2 and TRBJ1-1; D is possibly TRBD1 (6 bases). The CDR3 totals 13 residues. Germline V CDR1 and CDR2: LGHNA, YNFKEQ. Trimming took off 3 bases at V and 7 bases at J, with 12 bases between the two ends. CDR3 protein: CASSHRQDNEAFF. CDR3 DNA: TGTGCCAGCAGCCATCGACAGGATAATGAAGCTTTCTTT.

This clonotype was recorded a few times. This chain connects TRBV4-3 to TRBJ2-7; unclear D gene. Germline lookup yields CDR1 LGHNA and CDR2 YSLEER. This CDR3 is built from 15 residues. With 0 bases removed from V and 0 bases from J, the gap between germline ends came to 9 bases. CDR3: CASSQERRSSYEQYF. The CDR3, as DNA: TGCGCCAGCAGCCAAGAGCGTCGGAGCTCCTACGAGCAGTACTTC.

The sample holds a few counts of this clonotype. This sequence joins TRBV7-4 and TRBJ1-5, with a possible D match to TRBD1 (6 bases). Trimming cost V 4 bases and J 4 bases, with 17 bases left between them. Germline loops: CDR1 SGHVT, CDR2 SQSDAQ. This CDR3 spans 16 amino acids. CDR3 DNA sequence: TGTGCCAGCAGCTCCTGTCGGGGGCTGACGAATCAGCCCCAGCATTTT. It specifies CASSSCRGLTNQPQHF.

In its sample, this clonotype was seen many times. The rearrangement uses TRBV14 and TRBJ2-5; D unresolved. The ends were cut back, 0 bases at V and 4 bases at J, with 6 bases in the middle. The CDR3 covers 13 residues. Germline V CDR1 and CDR2: SGHDN, FVKESK. CDR3 nucleotides: TGTGCCAGCAGCCAAGATATAGTAGAGACCCAGTACTTC. Protein: CASSQDIVETQYF.

This sequence joins TRBV15 and TRBJ1-4, with a possible D match to TRBD1 (5 bases). Trimming shortened V by 2 bases and J by 3 bases, and 7 bases separated the two germline ends. Germline lookup yields CDR1 LNHNV and CDR2 YYDKDF (reference sequence). This CDR3 is built from 14 residues. Written as DNA, the CDR3 is TGTGCCACCAGCAGACAGGGATCTAATGAAAAACTGTTTTTT. It encodes CATSRQGSNEKLFF.

The chain links TRBV7-9 to TRBJ1-1; D perhaps matches TRBD1 (6 bases). Germline V gene sequence: CDR1 SEHNR, CDR2 FQNEAQ (reference sequence). The CDR3 has 12 amino acids. V was clipped by 5 bases and J by 6 bases, with 10 bases between them. The CDR3 sequence is CASSMDSPEAFF. The DNA for the CDR3 is TGTGCCAGCAGCATGGACAGTCCTGAAGCTTTCTTT.

In the case of this clonotype: This may stem from a read error, because a much larger clone lies one nucleotide away. This sequence joins TRBV5-1 and TRBJ2-2; D uncertain. The CDR3 is made up of 14 amino acids. The V gene lost 1 base and the J gene lost 4 bases, with 8 bases spanning the gap. In germline, CDR1 is SGHRS, CDR2 YFSETQ. The DNA for the CDR3 is TGCGCCAGCAGCTTGAGAAGGAGCACCGGGGAGCTGTTTTTT. Residues: CASSLRRSTGELFF.

This clonotype has only a few counts. The rearrangement uses TRBV13 and TRBJ2-5; D might be TRBD1 (5 bases). Germline values: CDR1 PRHDT, CDR2 FYEKMQ (reference sequence). The V end lost 5 bases, the J end lost 2 bases, and 12 bases lay between the germline ends. This CDR3 is built from 14 residues. CDR3 bases: TGTGCCAGCAGCCCCCCAGACAGACAAGAGACCCAGTACTTC. This codes for CASSPPDRQETQYF.